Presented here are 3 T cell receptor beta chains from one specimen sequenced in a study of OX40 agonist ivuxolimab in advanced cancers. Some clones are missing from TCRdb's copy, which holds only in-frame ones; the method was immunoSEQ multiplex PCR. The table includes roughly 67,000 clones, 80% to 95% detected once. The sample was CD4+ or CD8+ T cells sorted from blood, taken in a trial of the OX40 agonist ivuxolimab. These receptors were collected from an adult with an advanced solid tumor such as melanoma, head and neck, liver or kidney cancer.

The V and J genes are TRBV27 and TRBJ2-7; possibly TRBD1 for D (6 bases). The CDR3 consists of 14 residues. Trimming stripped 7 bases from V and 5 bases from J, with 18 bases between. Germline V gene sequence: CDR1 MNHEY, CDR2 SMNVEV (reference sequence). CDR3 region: CASNDLGAQHEQYF. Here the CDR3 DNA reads TGTGCCAGCAACGACTTGGGGGCGCAACACGAGCAGTACTTC.

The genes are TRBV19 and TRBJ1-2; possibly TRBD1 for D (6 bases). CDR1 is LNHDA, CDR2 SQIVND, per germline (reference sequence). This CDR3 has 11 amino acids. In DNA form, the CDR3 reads TGTGCGACGGGACAATTTCATGGCTACACCTTC. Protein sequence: CATGQFHGYTF.

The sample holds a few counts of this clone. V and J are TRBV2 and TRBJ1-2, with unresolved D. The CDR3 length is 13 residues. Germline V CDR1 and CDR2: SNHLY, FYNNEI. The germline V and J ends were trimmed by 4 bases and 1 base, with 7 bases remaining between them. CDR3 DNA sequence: TGTGCCAGCAGTGCCGGCAGTAACTATGGCTACACCTTC. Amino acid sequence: CASSAGSNYGYTF.